The rows below give T cell receptor beta chains drawn from one sample of a study of blood T cell repertoires in COVID-19. The data were produced by immunoSEQ multiplex PCR, yet TCRdb's version contains in-frame clones alone and is incomplete. The sample carries around 250,000 clones, around 87% recorded once. The sample comprised peripheral blood. The origin of the receptors is a woman aged 60-75 years with COVID-19, enrolled during active disease. The CDR3 runs from the conserved cysteine through the conserved F or W. The D gene is left open where the match is weak. The size entry is marked missing in some rows and otherwise reads once, few, many or a size class.

j_gene | d_gene | abundance | v_gene | CDR3nt | CDR3aa
TRBJ2-3 | . | once | TRBV12-5 | TGTGCTAGTGGTTGGGCCATCTCGGCAGATACGCAGTATTTT | CASGWAISADTQYF
TRBJ1-5 | TRBD1 | . | TRBV6-2/TRBV6-3 | TGTGCCAGCAGTTTCCTACAGGGGAAGAATCAGCCCCAGCATTTT | CASSFLQGKNQPQHF
TRBJ2-7 | . | . | TRBV6-2/TRBV6-3 | TGTGCCAGCAGTTACTCAACCCGGACAGCCACCTACGAGCAGTACTTC | CASSYSTRTATYEQYF
TRBJ2-2 | . | . | TRBV15 | TGTGCCACCAGCAGAGATTTCGGGCAGGGTAACACCGGGGAGCTGTTTTTT | CATSRDFGQGNTGELFF
TRBJ1-1 | . | . | TRBV25-1 | TGTGCCAGCAGTGAATCCTGGGCGGGAGAGGCTTTCTTT | CASSESWAGEAFF
TRBJ1-2 | . | . | TRBV19 | TGTGCCAGTAGTCCAGGGCAGGGTGGCTACACCTTC | CASSPGQGGYTF
TRBJ1-1 | . | once | TRBV20-1 | TGCAGTGCTAGTAATCCCGACGGATCGGGGACTGAAGCTTTCTTT | CSASNPDGSGTEAFF
TRBJ1-4 | . | once | TRBV18 | TGTGCCAGCTCACCAGCGGGGAGGCGGGATGAAAAACTGTTTTTT | CASSPAGRRDEKLFF
TRBJ2-1 | TRBD1 | . | TRBV7-3 | TGTGCCAGCAGCCCGGGGACAGAGTCGCCGATCGTGCAGTTCTTC | CASSPGTESPIVQFF
TRBJ2-6 | . | . | TRBV7-9 | TGTGCCAGCAGCTTTGGAGGGGCTGGGGCCAACGTCCTGACTTTC | CASSFGGAGANVLTF
TRBJ2-7 | . | . | TRBV19 | TGTGCCAGTAGTCTGATGGCCCGCTCCTACGAGCAGTACTTC | CASSLMARSYEQYF
TRBJ2-3 | TRBD1 | . | TRBV19 | TGTGCCAGTACTTCACAGGGGCCATCCACAGATACGCAGTATTTT | CASTSQGPSTDTQYF
TRBJ1-6 | TRBD1 | . | TRBV5-1 | TGCGCCAGCAGCTTGGGGACAGGTTCAGGAGGTTCACCCCTCCACTTT | CASSLGTGSGGSPLHF
TRBJ1-2 | TRBD1 | . | TRBV11-2 | TGTGCCAGCAGCCCAGACAGGGCCTATGGCTACACCTTC | CASSPDRAYGYTF
TRBJ2-7 | . | . | TRBV6-1 | TGTGCCAGCAGTCAAGCTCGGGATACCCCCTACGAGCAGTACTTC | CASSQARDTPYEQYF
TRBJ1-1 | . | once | TRBV27 | TGTGCCAGCAGTGTGGGACTGCTGAACACTGAAGCTTTCTTT | CASSVGLLNTEAFF
TRBJ1-5 | . | . | TRBV27 | TGTGCCAGCAGTGATGGGGTTGGGGGCCTGAATCAGCCCCAGCATTTT | CASSDGVGGLNQPQHF
TRBJ2-3 | . | once | TRBV5-4 | TGTGCCAGCAGCTTGTTACTGAGCACAGATACGCAGTATTTT | CASSLLLSTDTQYF
TRBJ2-5 | . | . | TRBV7-9 | TGTGCCAGCAGCTTCAGGGGTGGGGAGACCCAGTACTTC | CASSFRGGETQYF
TRBJ1-6 | . | . | TRBV27 | TGTGCCAGCAGTTTTTACAGGGCGAACTCACCCCTCCACTTT | CASSFYRANSPLHF
TRBJ2-7 | TRBD1 | . | TRBV5-1 | TGCGCCAGCAGCTTGGGAACAGGGGGATCCTACGAGCAGTACTTC | CASSLGTGGSYEQYF
TRBJ2-3 | . | few | TRBV27 | TGTGCCAGCAGTTTAGCAGGGGCCCCAGATACGCAGTATTTT | CASSLAGAPDTQYF